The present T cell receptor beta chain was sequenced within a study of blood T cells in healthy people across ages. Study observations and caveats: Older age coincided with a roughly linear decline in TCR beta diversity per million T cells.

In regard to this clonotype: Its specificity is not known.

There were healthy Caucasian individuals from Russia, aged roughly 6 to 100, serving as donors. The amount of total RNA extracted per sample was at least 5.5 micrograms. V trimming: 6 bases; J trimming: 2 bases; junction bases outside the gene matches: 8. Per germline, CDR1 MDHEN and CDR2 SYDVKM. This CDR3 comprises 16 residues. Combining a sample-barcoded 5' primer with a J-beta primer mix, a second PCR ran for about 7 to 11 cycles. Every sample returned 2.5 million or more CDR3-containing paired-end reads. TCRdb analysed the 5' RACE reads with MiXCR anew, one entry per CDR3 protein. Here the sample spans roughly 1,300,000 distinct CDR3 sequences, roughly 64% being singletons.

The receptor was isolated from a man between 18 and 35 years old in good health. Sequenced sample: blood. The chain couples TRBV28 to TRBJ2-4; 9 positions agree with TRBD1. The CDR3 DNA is TGTGCCAGCAGCTCATGGGGACAGGGTACCAAAAACATTCAGTACTTC. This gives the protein CASSSWGQGTKNIQYF.